What follows are 11 T cell receptor beta chains derived from one specimen sequenced in a study of shared clonotypes between healthy human individuals. This table comes from immunoSEQ multiplex PCR, and its TCRdb copy is limited to in-frame clones, with some not included. The repertoire consists of over 950,000 clones, with approximately 80% occurring once and the leading ten covering almost 0.9%. Sequencing was performed on memory CD4+ T cells from PBMCs. Subset in this sample: CD45RA-negative fraction. The source is a man aged 18 to 29 in good health. Some clones in this sample may be carry-over from other donors' samples.

The chain's CDR3 is CASSLTFQGTGELFF. CDR3 coding DNA: TGCGCCAGCAGCTTGACGTTTCAGGGGACCGGGGAGCTGTTTTTT. The chain couples TRBV5-1 to TRBJ2-2, with D possibly TRBD1 on 6 matching bases. Per the germline V gene, CDR1 is SGHRS and CDR2 is YFSETQ. CDR3 length: 15 amino acids. Trimming removed 1 base at V and 5 bases at J, with 12 bases between.

Regarding this clone: Other DNA sequences within the sample encode an identical CDR3. This chain uses TRBV19 with TRBJ2-3, with TRBD2 matching over 9 bases. Per germline, CDR1 LNHDA and CDR2 SQIVND (reference sequence). The CDR3 has 15 residues. The V gene end was trimmed by 6 bases and the J gene end by 0 bases; junction bases not matched to a gene: 4. Here the CDR3 reads CASRTTSGSTDTQYF. For the CDR3, the DNA is TGTGCCAGTAGGACGACTAGCGGTAGCACAGATACGCAGTATTTT.

The chain couples TRBV29-1 to TRBJ2-1; TRBD2 matches at 7 bases. The J segment lost 4 bases and the V segment lost 7 bases, leaving 7 bases of the junction unmatched. Germline CDR1 SQVTM, CDR2 ANQGSEA. This CDR3 has 13 residues. CDR3 loop: CSASRLAYNEQFF. CDR3 nucleotide sequence: TGCAGCGCCTCGAGACTAGCATACAATGAGCAGTTCTTC.

This clone was seen just once. The V and J genes are TRBV7-9 and TRBJ1-4, with D maybe TRBD1 (6 bases). Germline V CDR1 and CDR2: SEHNR, FQNEAQ (reference sequence). Deletions cut 5 bases from V and 8 bases from J, with 15 bases between. CDR3 length: 14 residues. The CDR3 coding sequence is TGTGCCAGCAGCGCATACAGGGAGGGCGAAAAACTGTTTTTT. Its protein is CASSAYREGEKLFF.

The V call is TRBV29-1, the J call TRBJ2-7; 8 bases line up with TRBD1. The J segment lost 2 bases and the V segment lost 6 bases, leaving 6 bases of the junction unmatched. CDR1 is SQVTM and CDR2 is ANQGSEA in the germline V gene. CDR3 length: 13 residues. The chain's CDR3 is CSVQTGATYEQYF. For the CDR3, the DNA is TGCAGCGTACAGACAGGGGCCACCTACGAGCAGTACTTC.

This clone occurred a few times. The rearrangement links TRBV11-2 to TRBJ2-2; TRBD1 matches 9 bases. Germline V lookup: CDR1 SGHAT, CDR2 FQNNGV. There are 16 residues in the CDR3. After removal of 1 base from V and 7 bases from J, the junction contained 7 bases not matched to a gene. The CDR3 coding sequence is TGTGCCAGCAGCTTAGTGCCGGACAGGGGTAGCGGGGAGCTGTTTTTT. It translates to CASSLVPDRGSGELFF.

The rearrangement uses TRBV5-1 and TRBJ2-1; perhaps TRBD2 as D (6 bases). The CDR3 is made up of 15 amino acids. The V end was cut by 6 bases, the J end by 0 bases, with 13 bases between. CDR1 and CDR2 (germline): SGHRS, YFSETQ. Here the CDR3 reads CASKVGGTSYNEQFF. CDR3 in DNA: TGCGCCAGCAAGGTGGGCGGGACCTCCTACAATGAGCAGTTCTTC. Full variable domain (missing parts from reference TRBV5-1 and TRBJ2-1): KAGVTQTPRYLIKTRGQQVTLSCSPISGHRSVSWYQQTPGQGLQFLFEYFSETQRNKGNFPGRFSGRQFSNSRSEMNVSTLELGDSALYLCASKVGGTSYNEQFFGPGTRLTVL.

This chain links TRBV11-2 with TRBJ1-1; TRBD1 matches 10 bases. J was trimmed by 1 base and V by 6 bases; bases with no gene match: 8. The CDR3 is 16 residues long. The germline V gene has CDR1 SGHAT and CDR2 FQNNGV. CDR3 residues: CASRKPGQGKNTEAFF. Written as DNA, the CDR3 is TGTGCCAGCAGGAAACCGGGACAGGGGAAGAACACTGAAGCTTTCTTT.

V and J are TRBV4-1 and TRBJ2-7, with 7 nucleotides matching TRBD1. The ends lost 6 bases at V and 4 bases at J; junction bases unmatched: 9. Looked up from germline, CDR1 is MGHRA and CDR2 is YSYEKL. CDR3 length: 14 residues. CDR3 loop: CASRWTGDSYEQYF. The DNA of the CDR3 is TGCGCCAGCAGGTGGACAGGAGATAGTTACGAGCAGTACTTC.

The chain links TRBV28 to TRBJ1-6, with D uncertain. The germline CDR1 and CDR2 sequences are MDHEN and SYDVKM. The V end was cut by 3 bases, the J end by 8 bases, with 8 bases between. The length of the CDR3 is 13 residues. In DNA, the CDR3 is TGTGCCAGCAGTTTGGACGGATATTCACCCCTCCACTTT. This codes for CASSLDGYSPLHF.

The table lists this clone with many counts. The chain carries TRBV7-8 and TRBJ1-5, with D uncertain. CDR1 and CDR2 (germline): SGHVS, FQNEAQ. This CDR3 comprises 16 residues. The V end was cut by 0 bases, the J end by 6 bases, with 15 bases between. CDR3 DNA sequence: TGTGCCAGCAGCTTAGCCAGGACCGCTCTCGGTCAGCCCCAGCATTTT. Translation: CASSLARTALGQPQHF.